Following are 17 T cell receptor beta chains from one sample sequenced in a study of T cell responses to AZD1222 COVID-19 vaccine. The repertoire was sequenced with immunoSEQ multiplex PCR; TCRdb's copy has only in-frame clones and lacks some. There are over 130,000 clones in the sample; roughly 91% occur only once, and roughly 4.9% lies in the top ten. The starting material was peripheral blood, obtained on day 0 of AZD1222 vaccination. The receptors here all came from an adult in good health.

The chain is built from TRBV30 and TRBJ1-1; D ambiguous. Germline loops: CDR1 GTSNPN, CDR2 SVGIG (reference sequence). The CDR3 is 13 residues long. Deletions cut 4 bases from V and 4 bases from J, with 13 bases between. Written as DNA, the CDR3 is TGTGCCTGGAACCGGGAGGGAGTCACTGAAGCTTTCTTT. As protein: CAWNREGVTEAFF.

The gene calls are TRBV30 and TRBJ2-7, with D perhaps TRBD1 (6 bases). The CDR3 spans 16 residues. CDR1 and CDR2 (germline): GTSNPN, SVGIG (reference sequence). V lost 1 base to trimming and J lost 1 base, with 17 bases between them. CDR3 coding DNA: TGTGCCTGGAGTGCCCTCAGGGGCCTCCCGTCCTACGAGCAGTACTTC. Amino acids: CAWSALRGLPSYEQYF.

The V and J genes are TRBV6-5 and TRBJ1-2, with D possibly being TRBD1 (6 bases). Germline lookup yields CDR1 MNHEY and CDR2 SVGAGI. The CDR3 is 15 residues long. With 7 bases removed from V and 5 bases from J, the gap between germline ends came to 20 bases. The CDR3 DNA follows: TGTGCCAGCACCTCTCCCCGGGGACAAGCGTATGGCTACACCTTC. Amino acids: CASTSPRGQAYGYTF.

The chain couples TRBV6-5 to TRBJ1-2; 7 bases fit TRBD1. Germline V lookup: CDR1 MNHEY, CDR2 SVGAGI. Unmatched junction bases numbered 5, after V lost 7 bases and J lost 3 bases. This CDR3 region has 13 residues. The CDR3 bases are TGTGCCAGCACCGGACAGGCCTACTATGGCTACACCTTC. This translates into CASTGQAYYGYTF.

This chain joins TRBV15 and TRBJ1-1; D gene uncertain. Per the germline V gene, CDR1 is LNHNV and CDR2 is YYDKDF (reference sequence). The V end lost 0 bases, the J end lost 4 bases, and 9 bases lay between the germline ends. The CDR3 totals 14 residues. CDR3 loop: CATSRDGVATEAFF. CDR3 nucleotides: TGTGCCACCAGCAGAGATGGGGTTGCCACTGAAGCTTTCTTT.

V is TRBV9 and J is TRBJ2-3, with D possibly being TRBD2 (6 bases). Germline loops: CDR1 SGDLS, CDR2 YYNGEE. V was pared by 1 base and J by 1 base, with 10 bases between. The CDR3 spans 15 residues. CDR3 nucleotides: TGTGCCAGCAGCGTATCCGGCGGGGGCACAGATACGCAGTATTTT. The encoded protein is CASSVSGGGTDTQYF.

This clone appeared once. The chain employs TRBV1 and TRBJ2-1; the tabulated D call, TRBD2, remains unverified against the DNA. TRBV1 has pseudogene status. The CDR3 spans 18 residues. CDR3 sequence reads: CTSSQDPLGTPSYNEQFF. CDR3 in DNA: TGCACCAGCAGCCAAGATCCGCTCGGGACTCCCTCCTACAATGAGCAGTTCTTC.

The rearrangement uses TRBV27 and TRBJ2-7; 9 positions match TRBD1. Per germline, CDR1 MNHEY and CDR2 SMNVEV (reference sequence). J gave up 2 bases and V 4 bases, and 3 bases lay outside the gene matches. This CDR3 has 14 residues. The CDR3, as DNA: TGTGCCAGCAGTTACCGGACAGGGGCCTACGAGCAGTACTTC. Protein sequence: CASSYRTGAYEQYF.

With respect to this clone: In the same sample, other DNA sequences code for this CDR3. The chain combines TRBV18 with TRBJ1-1; D remains ambiguous. V dropped 3 bases and J dropped 3 bases, with 11 bases sitting between them. From germline, CDR1 is KGHSH and CDR2 LQKENI. The CDR3 spans 14 residues. CDR3 in DNA: TGTGCCAGCTCACCTGAGGGTACGGACACTGAAGCTTTCTTT. Protein: CASSPEGTDTEAFF.

This sequence joins TRBV6-5 and TRBJ1-4, with D possibly TRBD1 on 5 matching bases. V dropped 2 bases and J dropped 6 bases, with 10 bases sitting between them. Germline V gene lookup returns CDR1 MNHEY and CDR2 SVGAGI. The CDR3 covers 14 residues. The CDR3: CASSYDSGDEKLFF. In nucleotides, the CDR3 is TGTGCCAGCAGTTACGACAGTGGGGATGAAAAACTGTTTTTT.

The V gene is TRBV19, the J gene TRBJ2-5, with 9 bases identical to TRBD1. V dropped 3 bases and J dropped 3; count of bases not matched to a gene: 2. This CDR3 comprises 14 residues. Germline CDR1 reads LNHDA; CDR2 reads SQIVND (reference sequence). The CDR3 here is CASSIRDREETQYF. The CDR3 DNA is TGTGCCAGTAGTATCCGGGACAGGGAAGAGACCCAGTACTTC.

The gene calls are TRBV11-3 and TRBJ2-1, with 7 bases fitting TRBD1. Germline V lookup: CDR1 SGHNT, CDR2 YENEEA. V lost 1 base and J lost 3; bases outside the gene matches: 3. The CDR3 totals 15 residues. The CDR3 DNA is TGTGCCAGCAGCTTAGGAAGGGGGCTCTACAATGAGCAGTTCTTC. Residues: CASSLGRGLYNEQFF.

This chain joins TRBV10-1 and TRBJ2-7; D gene uncertain. V was pared by 3 bases and J by 7 bases, with 7 bases between. The CDR3 spans 11 residues. Germline V gene data show CDR1 as WNHNN and CDR2 as SYGVQD (reference sequence). The DNA of the CDR3 is TGCGCCAGCAGTGATTCGACGGAGCAGTACTTC. This gives the protein CASSDSTEQYF.

This clone has only a few counts. The rearrangement uses TRBV2 and TRBJ2-3; 10 nucleotides agree with TRBD1. V lost 11 bases, J lost 0 bases, and 5 bases stayed unmatched. Per germline, CDR1 SNHLY and CDR2 FYNNEI. The CDR3 is 14 amino acids. In DNA, the CDR3 is TGTGCCTCACAGGACAGGGGGAGCACAGATACGCAGTATTTT. Protein sequence: CASQDRGSTDTQYF.

The sample holds one count of this clone. V is TRBV28 and J is TRBJ1-3, with D hard to call. V lost 1 base, J lost 4 bases, and 14 bases lay in between. In germline, CDR1 is MDHEN, CDR2 SYDVKM. The CDR3 loop spans 16 amino acids. The CDR3 coding sequence is TGTGCCAGCAGTTTATCTCCCCCGATGGGGGGAAACACCATATATTTT. Protein product: CASSLSPPMGGNTIYF.

CDR3 nucleotide sequence: TGCAGCGTTGAACCGACTAGCGGGAGAGAGACCCAGTACTTC. Amino acid sequence: CSVEPTSGRETQYF. This sequence joins TRBV29-1 and TRBJ2-5; the match to TRBD2 covers 12 bases. CDR1 SQVTM and CDR2 ANQGSEA come from the germline V gene. V shed 2 bases and J 4 bases; nucleotides not matched to a gene: 2. The CDR3 consists of 14 residues.

CDR3 in amino acids: CASSYLQGDNQPQHF. The DNA of the CDR3 is TGTGCCAGCAGTTACCTACAGGGCGACAATCAGCCCCAGCATTTT. V usage is TRBV6-2 or TRBV6-3 and J usage is TRBJ1-5, with D tentatively TRBD1 (6 bases). Trimming removed 2 bases from V and 3 bases from J, with 11 bases in between. Germline CDR1 is MNHEY and CDR2 is SVGEGT. The CDR3 extends over 15 amino acids.